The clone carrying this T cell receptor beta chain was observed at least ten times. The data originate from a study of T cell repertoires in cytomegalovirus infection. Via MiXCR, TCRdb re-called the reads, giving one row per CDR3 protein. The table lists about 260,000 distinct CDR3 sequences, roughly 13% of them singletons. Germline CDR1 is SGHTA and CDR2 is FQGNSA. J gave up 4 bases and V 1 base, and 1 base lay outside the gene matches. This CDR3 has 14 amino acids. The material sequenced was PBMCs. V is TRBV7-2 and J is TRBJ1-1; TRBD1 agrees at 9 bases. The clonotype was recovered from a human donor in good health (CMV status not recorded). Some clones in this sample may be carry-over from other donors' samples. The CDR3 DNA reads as TGTGCCAGCAGCTTAGGGACAGGGGCCACTGAAGCTTTCTTT. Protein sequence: CASSLGTGATEAFF.